The 8 T cell receptor beta chains given below trace back to one sample, sequenced in a study of blood T cell repertoires in COVID-19. Using immunoSEQ multiplex PCR, the repertoire was profiled, and TCRdb retains in-frame clones only, with some absent. The sample lists roughly 120,000 clones; about nine tenths were seen once. The material sequenced was peripheral blood. The receptors derive from a human donor in a cohort sampled during active COVID-19.

The chain links TRBV27 to TRBJ1-2; TRBD1 matches 8 bases. This CDR3 is built from 19 residues. Germline CDR1 MNHEY, CDR2 SMNVEV (reference sequence). V trimming: 5 bases; J trimming: 2 bases; junction bases outside the gene matches: 19. In DNA, the CDR3 is TGTGCCAGCAGTCTTCGCGGCCCCTACGGACAGGGACACAACTATGGCTACACCTTC. Protein product: CASSLRGPYGQGHNYGYTF.

The rearrangement uses TRBV5-1 and TRBJ2-3, with TRBD2 matching 9 bases. J was trimmed by 2 bases and V by 4 bases; bases with no gene match: 8. The CDR3 contains 16 residues. Germline lookup yields CDR1 SGHRS and CDR2 YFSETQ. CDR3 sequence: CASSPIAGATTDTQYF. CDR3 in DNA: TGCGCCAGCAGCCCTATAGCGGGGGCCACCACAGATACGCAGTATTTT.

This CDR3 is CASSQDRLNTEAFF. The CDR3 coding sequence is TGTGCCAGCAGTCAAGACAGATTGAACACTGAAGCTTTCTTT. This chain links TRBV28 with TRBJ1-1; the D gene is possibly TRBD1 (5 bases). V shed 5 bases and J shed 0 bases, with 10 bases lying between them. Germline CDR1 and CDR2: MDHEN and SYDVKM. This CDR3 is built from 14 residues. The whole variable domain, filled in from reference TRBV28 and TRBJ1-1, reads DVKVTQSSRYLVKRTGEKVFLECVQDMDHENMFWYRQDPGLGLRLIYFSYDVKMKEKGDIPEGYSVSREKKERFSLILESASTNQTSMYLCASSQDRLNTEAFFGQGTRLTVV.

The chain links TRBV25-1 to TRBJ1-2; TRBD1 agrees at 7 bases. J was trimmed by 0 bases and V by 4 bases; bases with no gene match: 5. Germline V gene lookup returns CDR1 MGHDK and CDR2 SYGVNS. CDR3 length: 15 amino acids. CDR3 nucleotide sequence: TGTGCCAGCAGTGCAGACAGGGTGGCTAACTATGGCTACACCTTC. Protein product: CASSADRVANYGYTF.

The chain joins TRBV28 to TRBJ2-7; D perhaps matches TRBD2 (6 bases). The germline gives CDR1 MDHEN, CDR2 SYDVKM. Trimming left V 8 bases short and J 4 bases short, with 18 bases between. The CDR3 spans 14 residues. Here the CDR3 reads CASGPGTSRYEQYF. The CDR3 nucleotides read TGTGCCAGCGGTCCCGGGACTTCAAGGTACGAGCAGTACTTC. Full variable domain (missing parts from reference TRBV28 and TRBJ2-7): DVKVTQSSRYLVKRTGEKVFLECVQDMDHENMFWYRQDPGLGLRLIYFSYDVKMKEKGDIPEGYSVSREKKERFSLILESASTNQTSMYLCASGPGTSRYEQYFGPGTRLTVT.

This chain connects TRBV14 to TRBJ2-1, with TRBD1 matching 7 bases. Per the germline V gene, CDR1 is SGHDN and CDR2 is FVKESK. The V segment lost 7 bases and the J segment 0 bases; nucleotides outside the gene matches: 0. The CDR3 is 13 amino acids. The CDR3 protein is CASNRGSYNEQFF. In DNA, the CDR3 is TGTGCCAGCAACAGGGGCTCCTACAATGAGCAGTTCTTC.

The gene calls are TRBV2 and TRBJ2-7; maybe TRBD1 (6 bases). From germline, CDR1 is SNHLY and CDR2 FYNNEI. V lost 2 bases and J 6 bases, leaving 11 bases between the germline ends. This CDR3 has 13 amino acids. The CDR3 DNA follows: TGTGCCAGCAGTGAACTATTACAGGGCGAGCAGTACTTC. It specifies CASSELLQGEQYF. Full variable domain (outside the CDR3, taken from reference TRBV2 and TRBJ2-7): EPEVTQTPSHQVTQMGQEVILRCVPISNHLYFYWYRQILGQKVEFLVSFYNNEISEKSEIFDDQFSVERPDGSNFTLKIRSTKLEDSAMYFCASSELLQGEQYFGPGTRLTVT.

V and J are TRBV4-1 and TRBJ1-1; 9 bases fit TRBD1. The CDR3 is 16 residues long. V was clipped by 1 base and J by 4 bases; unmatched bases: 7. Germline-derived CDR1 and CDR2 are MGHRA and YSYEKL. This CDR3 reads CASSQGVLDRGTEAFF. The CDR3 region has the DNA TGCGCCAGCAGCCAAGGAGTTCTGGACAGGGGCACTGAAGCTTTCTTT.